This TCR beta chain was documented in a study of blood T cell repertoires in COVID-19. Study at large: Samples taken during acute and convalescent COVID-19 were collected in the United States, Italy and Spain. From T cells, B-cell-depleted T cells, or PBMCs came the material, which was cDNA or gDNA.

This clone was observed once. In the study's own analysis: Estimated nucleated cell counts came from reference gene primer amplification. Profiling relied on immunoSEQ multiplex PCR, and the TCRdb table lists in-frame clones only, not all of them. The V and J calls and clone size were taken over from that table, and D and trimming were inferred from the DNA. The data show 130,000 to 150,000 clones, with about four fifths seen just once and 8.8% held by the top ten. This CDR3 has 13 residues. Germline V gene lookup returns CDR1 SQVTM and CDR2 ANQGSEA. V lost 7 bases and J lost 0, with 10 bases in between.

The J gene is TRBJ1-3, the V gene TRBV29-1; D uncertain. The TCR sequence derives from an elderly woman in a cohort sampled during active or convalescent COVID-19. The sequenced sample consisted of peripheral blood. The CDR3 sequence is CSAKTGSGNTIYF. DNA for the CDR3: TGCAGCGCCAAGACGGGCTCTGGAAACACCATATATTTT.